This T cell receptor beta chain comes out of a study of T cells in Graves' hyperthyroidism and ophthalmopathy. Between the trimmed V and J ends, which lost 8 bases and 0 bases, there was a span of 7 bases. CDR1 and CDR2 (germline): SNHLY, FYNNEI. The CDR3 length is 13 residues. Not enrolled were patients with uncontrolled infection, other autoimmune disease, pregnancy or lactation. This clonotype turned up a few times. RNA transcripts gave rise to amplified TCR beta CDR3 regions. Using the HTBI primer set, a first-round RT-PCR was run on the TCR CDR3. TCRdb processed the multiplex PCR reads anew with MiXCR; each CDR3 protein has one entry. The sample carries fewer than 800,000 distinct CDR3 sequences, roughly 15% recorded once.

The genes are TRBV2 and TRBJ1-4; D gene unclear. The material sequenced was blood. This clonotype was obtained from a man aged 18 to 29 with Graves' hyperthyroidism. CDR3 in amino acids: CASRRSTNEKLFF. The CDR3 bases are TGTGCCAGCCGAAGATCAACTAATGAAAAACTGTTTTTT.